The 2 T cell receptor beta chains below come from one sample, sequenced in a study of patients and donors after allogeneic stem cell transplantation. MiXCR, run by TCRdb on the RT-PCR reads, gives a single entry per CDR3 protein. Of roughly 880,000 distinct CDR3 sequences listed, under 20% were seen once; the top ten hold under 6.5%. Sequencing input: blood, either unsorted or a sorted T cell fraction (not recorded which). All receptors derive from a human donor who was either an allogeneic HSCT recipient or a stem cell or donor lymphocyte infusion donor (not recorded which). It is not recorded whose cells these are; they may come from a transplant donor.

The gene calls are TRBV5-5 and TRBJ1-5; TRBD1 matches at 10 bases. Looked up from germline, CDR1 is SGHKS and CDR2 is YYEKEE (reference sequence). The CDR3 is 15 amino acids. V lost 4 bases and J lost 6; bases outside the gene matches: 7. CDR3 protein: CASSRGTGEGQPQHF. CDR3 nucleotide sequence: TGTGCCAGCAGCCGAGGGACAGGGGAAGGTCAGCCCCAGCATTTT.

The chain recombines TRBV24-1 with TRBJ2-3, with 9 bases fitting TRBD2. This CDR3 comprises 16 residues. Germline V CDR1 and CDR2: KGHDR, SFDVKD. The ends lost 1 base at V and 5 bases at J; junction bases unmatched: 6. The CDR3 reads CATSDFPAGGLDTQYF. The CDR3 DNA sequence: TGTGCCACCAGTGATTTTCCGGCGGGAGGGCTAGATACGCAGTATTTT.